Each of the 6 T cell receptor beta chains below was sequenced from the same sample in a study of post-analysis software for immune sequencing data. Study-level results: The study found TRBV5-6, TRBV5-1 and TRBV20-1 among four to six TRBV segments more frequent in patients than controls.

Prepared TCR beta cDNA libraries contained unique molecular identifiers. Each CDR3 protein is one row after TCRdb ran MiXCR on the PCR reads. The repertoire holds 740,000 or so distinct CDR3 sequences, with roughly 50% as singletons. These receptors are not linked to any known antigen. The specimen sequenced was blood. Receptors originate from a girl under 18 with multiple sclerosis.

The chain combines TRBV6-6 with TRBJ2-7, with a tentative D call TRBD2 (6 bases). Judging by the DNA end, TRBJ2-5 fits better; the J call may be wrong. Germline lookup yields CDR1 MNHNY and CDR2 SVGAGI (reference sequence). This CDR3 has 16 amino acids. Here the CDR3 reads CASSYGGGALEETQYF. As DNA, the CDR3 is TGTGCCAGCAGTTACGGAGGAGGGGCATTGGAAGAGACCCAGTACTTC.

This clonotype was seen repeatedly, ten times or more. The chain has TRBV7-2 and TRBJ1-5; weak D call: TRBD1 (6 bases). Germline CDR1 SGHTA, CDR2 FQGNSA. Trimming shortened V by 5 bases and J by 5 bases, and 13 bases separated the two germline ends. This CDR3 has 14 amino acids. As DNA, the CDR3 is TGTGCCAGCAGCCTTGACAGGACTTATCAGCCCCAGCATTTT. Translating gives CASSLDRTYQPQHF. The full variable domain, completed using reference TRBV7-2 and TRBJ1-5, is GAGVSQSPSNKVTEKGKDVELRCDPISGHTALYWYRQSLGQGLEFLIYFQGNSAPDKSGLPSDRFSAERTGGSVSTLTIQRTQQEDSAVYLCASSLDRTYQPQHFGDGTRLSIL.

The chain has TRBV5-1 and TRBJ1-1, with TRBD1 as a possible D gene (5 bases). V was clipped by 4 bases and J by 5 bases, with 18 bases between them. The length of the CDR3 is 15 residues. CDR1 is SGHRS and CDR2 is YFSETQ in the germline V gene. The CDR3 bases are TGCGCCAGCAGCATCGGTAACGGGGCGGGGACTGAAGCTTTCTTT. Amino acid sequence: CASSIGNGAGTEAFF. Variable domain in full (rest from reference TRBV5-1 and TRBJ1-1): KAGVTQTPRYLIKTRGQQVTLSCSPISGHRSVSWYQQTPGQGLQFLFEYFSETQRNKGNFPGRFSGRQFSNSRSEMNVSTLELGDSALYLCASSIGNGAGTEAFFGQGTRLTVV.

The chain carries TRBV11-2 and TRBJ2-1; 10 bases map to TRBD2. This CDR3 has 14 amino acids. In germline, CDR1 is SGHAT, CDR2 FQNNGV. Trimming removed 5 bases from V and 9 bases from J; junction bases left unmatched: 7. The CDR3 reads CASSKREGPPEQFF. The CDR3 coding sequence is TGTGCCAGCAGCAAGCGGGAGGGCCCTCCTGAGCAGTTCTTC.

In its sample, this clonotype was seen a few times. The rearrangement joins TRBV27 to TRBJ2-3; tentative D call: TRBD2 (6 bases). The CDR3 is 12 residues long. The V and J ends lost 6 bases and 8 bases respectively, with 12 bases between them. Per germline, CDR1 MNHEY and CDR2 SMNVEV (reference sequence). CDR3 nucleotide sequence: TGTGCCAGCAGAGCGGACTATCCTACGCAGTATTTT. As protein: CASRADYPTQYF.

This chain links TRBV11-2 with TRBJ1-5; 7 bases fit TRBD1. CDR3 length: 15 amino acids. Looked up from germline, CDR1 is SGHAT and CDR2 is FQNNGV. With V trimmed by 5 bases and J by 7 bases, 11 bases remained unmatched. The CDR3 here is CASSQGLGGRQPQHF. The CDR3 DNA sequence: TGTGCCAGCAGCCAGGGGCTAGGGGGCAGGCAGCCCCAGCATTTT.